This TCR beta chain emerged from a study of vaccination and CD4 T cells after COVID-19. Study context: Each participant was administered two doses of a vaccine, which was either BNT162b2 or mRNA-1273. The authors exposed cells to overlapping spike peptides derived from SARS-CoV-2, HCoV-NL63, HCoV-OC43 and HCoV-229E. Whole-study findings and limits: Convalescent patients gained a median around 87% of their reactive clones only post-vaccination.

Oncomine TCR Beta short-read sequencing was applied to DNA from cultured CD4+ T cells. Genomic DNA was drawn out of CD4+ T cells grown in culture. Using its own MiXCR run on the PCR reads, TCRdb lists one record per CDR3 protein. The table includes around 10,000 distinct CDR3 sequences, around 37% detected once. The treatment here: approximately 11-day PBMC culture with coronavirus spike peptide pools or control peptides (ViraFEST assay). Harvesting of the unexposed donor's CD4+ T cells predated the COVID-19 pandemic (2011-2018). With respect to this clonotype: The antigen is unknown.

The clonotype comes from a human donor in good health. The sample taken for sequencing was CD4+ T cells from blood, cultured in vitro.

The CDR3 is CASRDSLGNEQYF. The CDR3 DNA sequence: TGTGCCAGCAGGGACAGTTTGGGTAACGAGCAGTACTTC. V and J are TRBV12-3 or TRBV12-4 and TRBJ2-7; a weak D match, TRBD1 (6 bases). The V gene lost 6 bases and the J gene lost 5 bases, with 14 bases spanning the gap. This CDR3 region has 13 residues.